This entry lists 10 T cell receptor beta chains sequenced from one sample in a study of blood T cell repertoires in COVID-19 (dated by TCRdb to 2020 to 2022). Library method: the immunoSEQ multiplex PCR assay. The source is immuneACCESS, and TCRdb retained only in-frame sequences with V and J called. Part of the clones is not carried over; for the studies checked, unresolved V genes explain less than half of this, and the remainder is unexplained. This sample has more than 120,000 clones in its table, and more than 80% of those were observed once. The top ten clonotypes cover 4.5% to 5.5% of the sample. The sequenced sample was peripheral blood. These receptors were taken from a human donor in a cohort sampled during active COVID-19.

The chain recombines TRBV6-5 with TRBJ1-5; a weak D match, TRBD1 (6 bases). Germline V lookup: CDR1 MNHEY, CDR2 SVGAGI. V lost 5 bases to trimming and J lost 3 bases, with 14 bases between them. This CDR3 has 15 amino acids. The DNA for the CDR3 is TGTGCCAGCAGTCAAATCTCAGGGGTCAATCAGCCCCAGCATTTT. Amino acid sequence: CASSQISGVNQPQHF.

V and J are TRBV18 and TRBJ2-7; 7 bases are shared with TRBD1. V was pared by 3 bases and J by 6 bases, with 5 bases of the junction left unmatched. The CDR3 runs 13 residues. Per germline, CDR1 KGHSH and CDR2 LQKENI. Here the CDR3 reads CASSPRSGGEQYV. The CDR3 coding sequence is TGTGCCAGCTCACCGAGGTCAGGGGGCGAGCAGTACGTC.

The genes are TRBV7-9 and TRBJ2-7; TRBD1 matches at 8 bases. Per germline, CDR1 SEHNR and CDR2 FQNEAQ (reference sequence). CDR3 length: 14 amino acids. With V trimmed by 3 bases and J by 2 bases, 3 bases remained unmatched. CDR3 sequence reads: CASSFRQGPYEQYV. The CDR3 DNA reads TGTGCCAGCAGCTTTCGACAGGGGCCCTACGAGCAGTACGTC.

This chain links TRBV5-8 with TRBJ1-5, with D possibly TRBD1 on 6 matching bases. The CDR3 runs 15 residues. Trimming cost V 4 bases and J 7 bases, with 18 bases left between them. CDR1 is SGHTS, CDR2 YDEGEE, per germline. The CDR3, as DNA: TGTGCCAGCAGCGCCACCGCAGGGGTTCGACAGCCCCAGCATTTT. It codes for CASSATAGVRQPQHF.

V gene TRBV19 combines with J gene TRBJ1-5; 7 bases map to TRBD1. V was pared by 8 bases and J by 1 base, with 2 bases of the junction left unmatched. Germline CDR1 and CDR2: LNHDA and SQIVND (reference sequence). This CDR3 spans 13 amino acids. The CDR3 reads CASLGQSNQPQHF. The CDR3 bases are TGTGCCAGTTTGGGACAGAGCAATCAGCCCCAGCATTTT.

The chain employs TRBV27 and TRBJ1-2, with TRBD1 as a possible D gene (6 bases). Trimming shortened V by 5 bases and J by 4 bases, and 11 bases separated the two germline ends. The CDR3 runs 13 residues. Germline CDR1 is MNHEY and CDR2 is SMNVEV (reference sequence). The CDR3 here is CASSLTGGYGYTF. The DNA of the CDR3 is TGTGCCAGCAGTCTGACAGGCGGCTATGGCTACACCTTC.

V gene TRBV3-1 (or the pseudogene TRBV3-2) combines with J gene TRBJ2-1, with TRBD2 matching 8 bases. Germline CDR1 LGHDT, CDR2 YNNKEL (reference sequence). V was pared by 1 base and J by 8 bases, with 10 bases of the junction left unmatched. CDR3 length equals 16 residues. In DNA form, the CDR3 reads TGTGCCAGCAGCCAAGTTTTGACGGGAGGGCCCCATGAGCAGTTCTTC. It encodes CASSQVLTGGPHEQFF.

This chain links TRBV6-5 with TRBJ1-2; TRBD1 matches 7 bases. After removal of 5 bases from V and 7 bases from J, the junction contained 7 bases not matched to a gene. The V gene's germline CDR1 is MNHEY and CDR2 SVGAGI. The CDR3 has 13 residues. CDR3 region: CASSLTGTAGYTF. For the CDR3, the DNA is TGTGCCAGCAGTCTGACAGGGACGGCTGGCTACACCTTC.

The chain uses TRBV5-1 and TRBJ1-1; tentatively, D is TRBD1 (6 bases). CDR3 length: 17 residues. Germline-derived CDR1 and CDR2 are SGHRS and YFSETQ. Deletions cut 7 bases from V and 0 bases from J, with 22 bases between. CDR3 region: CASFEVGAGAMNTEAFF. The CDR3 DNA reads as TGCGCCAGCTTCGAAGTAGGGGCGGGGGCGATGAACACTGAAGCTTTCTTT.

This chain connects TRBV27 to TRBJ2-2; 7 nucleotides agree with TRBD1. Germline CDR1 reads MNHEY; CDR2 reads SMNVEV (reference sequence). The V and J ends lost 4 bases and 7 bases, in that order; junction bases with no gene match: 12. The CDR3 has 16 amino acids. CDR3 protein: CASSWSRGHVIGELFF. CDR3 nucleotides: TGTGCCAGCAGTTGGTCAAGGGGGCATGTGATCGGGGAGCTGTTTTTT.